This T cell receptor (beta chain) was sequenced in a study of T cells in Graves' hyperthyroidism and ophthalmopathy. V dropped 5 bases and J dropped 0; count of bases not matched to a gene: 5. The CDR3 length is 17 residues. Germline CDR1 and CDR2: ENHRY and SYGVKD. RNA transcripts provided the source from which TCR beta CDR3 regions were amplified. HTBI primers were the set used in a first-round RT-PCR of the TCR CDR3. MiXCR was run by TCRdb on the multiplex PCR reads, yielding one entry per CDR3 protein. This table has 450,000 to 650,000 distinct CDR3 sequences, around 14% appearing once. The TCR sequence derives from a woman aged 18-29 years with Graves' ophthalmopathy. Sample: blood. This sequence joins TRBV10-3 and TRBJ2-6, with TRBD2 matching over 9 bases. The chain's CDR3 is CAISQTSGPSGANVLTF. CDR3 coding DNA: TGTGCCATCAGTCAGACTAGCGGCCCCTCTGGGGCCAACGTCCTGACTTTC.